A single sample gave rise to the 12 T cell receptor beta chains below, sequenced in a study of beta chain features in type 1 diabetes. Reverse transcribing all isolated RNA meant expressed TCRB transcripts were sequenced. Sequencing used immunoSEQ multiplex PCR; TCRdb keeps in-frame clones, though not all of them. The sample contains about 290,000 clones, 7.5% to 9.5% of which appear only once. The sequencing input was central memory CD4+ T cells from blood. These receptors were taken from a woman aged 18-29 years in good health.

In this sample, this clone turned up a few times. V and J are TRBV7-2 and TRBJ2-2; D may match TRBD1 or TRBD2 (5 bases each). Deletions cut 6 bases from V and 6 bases from J, with 11 bases between. Per the germline V gene, CDR1 is SGHTA and CDR2 is FQGNSA. The CDR3 covers 13 residues. CDR3 in DNA: TGTGCCAGCAGTTCAGGGAGATCCGGGGAGCTGTTTTTT. As protein: CASSSGRSGELFF.

This clone was observed at least ten times. This chain joins TRBV21-1 and TRBJ2-7; the table calls TRBD2, which could not be checked here. TRBV21-1 is a pseudogene. CDR3 length: 10 residues. CDR3 region: CATSDYEQYV. In DNA form, the CDR3 reads TGTGCCACTTCGGACTACGAGCAGTACGTC.

This clone occurred a few times. The V gene is TRBV28, the J gene TRBJ1-1; D call uncertain. Germline lookup yields CDR1 MDHEN and CDR2 SYDVKM. V was shortened by 3 bases and J by 4 bases, with 9 bases between the two germline ends. This CDR3 region has 13 residues. CDR3 protein: CASSFEVFTEAFF. CDR3 DNA: TGTGCCAGCAGTTTTGAGGTATTCACTGAAGCTTTCTTT.

This clone occurred a few times. V is TRBV4-3 and J is TRBJ2-2; possibly TRBD2 for D (6 bases). V was trimmed by 5 bases and J by 0 bases, leaving 13 bases between them. CDR1 and CDR2 from the germline V gene are LGHNA and YSLEER. This CDR3 region has 16 residues. The CDR3 DNA reads TGCGCCAGCAGCTTGGGCTGGACTACGAACACCGGGGAGCTGTTTTTT. This codes for CASSLGWTTNTGELFF.

V gene TRBV5-1 combines with J gene TRBJ2-3, with 8 nucleotides matching TRBD1. Trimming took 2 bases from V and 2 from J; bases not matched to a gene: 7. The germline V gene encodes CDR1 SGHRS and CDR2 YFSETQ. The CDR3 totals 16 residues. The CDR3 coding sequence is TGCGCCAGCAGCTTATCAGGGGGCGTTCTCACAGATACGCAGTATTTT. It specifies CASSLSGGVLTDTQYF.

This clone occurred a few times. DNA for the CDR3: TGTGCCAGCAGCTTGGACGGGGGGAATTCACCCCTCCACTTT. Protein sequence: CASSLDGGNSPLHF. The V gene is TRBV5-4, the J gene TRBJ1-6; D is possibly TRBD1 (5 bases). The CDR3 contains 14 residues. Trimming took 0 bases from V and 7 from J, leaving 8 bases between them. CDR1 SGHNT and CDR2 YYREEE come from the germline V gene (reference sequence).

This clone appeared a few times. This chain uses TRBV6-5 with TRBJ2-5, with D possibly TRBD2 on 6 matching bases. Germline V lookup: CDR1 MNHEY, CDR2 SVGAGI. V was cut by 0 bases and J by 2 bases, with 10 bases left in between. The CDR3 sequence is 15 residues long. The CDR3 is CASSYSWGVQETQYF. CDR3 sequence (DNA): TGTGCCAGCAGTTACTCGTGGGGGGTTCAAGAGACCCAGTACTTC.

This clone has a single count. V usage is TRBV7-9 and J usage is TRBJ2-7; D not resolved. The CDR3 spans 13 residues. Germline loops: CDR1 SEHNR, CDR2 FQNEAQ (reference sequence). V lost 1 base and J lost 4, with 8 bases in between. CDR3 coding DNA: TGTGCCAGCAGCTTAGTCGCAGATTACGAGCAGTACGTC. Translation gives CASSLVADYEQYV.

The V gene is TRBV2, the J gene TRBJ2-7; TRBD1 agrees at 8 bases. With 8 bases clipped from V and 3 bases from J, the junction kept 9 bases outside the gene matches. This CDR3 has 14 residues. The germline CDR1 and CDR2 sequences are SNHLY and FYNNEI. The CDR3 sequence is CASASHGTGYEQYV. The CDR3 region has the DNA TGTGCCAGCGCCAGTCACGGGACAGGCTACGAGCAGTACGTC.

The chain carries TRBV14 and TRBJ2-5; no reliable D call. V was clipped by 3 bases and J by 5 bases, with 4 bases between them. CDR3 size: 11 residues. Germline CDR1 and CDR2: SGHDN and FVKESK. This CDR3 is CASSQRETQYF. The DNA of the CDR3 is TGTGCCAGCAGCCAGCGGGAGACCCAGTACTTC.

There are a few counts of this clone. The chain carries TRBV9 and TRBJ2-1, with D perhaps TRBD2 (6 bases). Germline V gives CDR1 SGDLS, CDR2 YYNGEE. The CDR3 consists of 15 residues. The V end was cut by 4 bases, the J end by 3 bases, with 14 bases between. The CDR3, as DNA: TGTGCCAGCAGCACAATAGCGGATTTCTACAATGAGCAGTTCTTC. Translation gives CASSTIADFYNEQFF.

This clone was found a few times. The chain recombines TRBV5-1 with TRBJ2-5; no definite D call. CDR1 is SGHRS, CDR2 YFSETQ, per germline. This CDR3 is built from 14 residues. V lost 4 bases to trimming and J lost 0 bases, with 10 bases between them. The CDR3 nucleotides read TGCGCCAGCAGCGGCGACGGGTACCAAGAGACCCAGTACTTC. Encoded protein: CASSGDGYQETQYF.